The present T cell receptor (beta chain) was sequenced within a study of prognosis after radiotherapy for stage I lung cancer. Study details: Enrolled patients had stage I non-small cell lung cancer and entered the cohort between early 2018 and January 2019. For radiotherapy, patients got SBRT split into 3 to 5 fractions, giving a biologically effective dose of at least 100 Gy. Regarding the study as a whole: Where distant metastases developed, patients had lower Shannon entropy after stereotactic body radiation therapy.

Approximately 6 milliliters of peripheral blood were drawn at each of two time points. In this sample, this clonotype turned up many times. Its antigen is not known. TCR beta CDR3 was amplified from genomic DNA by two-round multiplex PCR. Amplification during the initial PCR round employed primers specific to each TRBV and TRBJ gene. TCRdb used MiXCR to reprocess the multiplex PCR reads, holding one entry per CDR3 protein. Of some 14,000 distinct CDR3 sequences in the sample, 35% to 40% were seen once. The sequence was obtained from a donor over 45 with non-small cell lung cancer. This specimen consisted of PBMCs, obtained before or after stereotactic body radiation therapy (not recorded which).

This chain's CDR3 is CASSYRTGGDTEAFF. The CDR3 DNA reads as TGTGCCAGCAGCTACCGGACAGGGGGAGACACTGAAGCTTTCTTT. The V call is TRBV7-8, the J call TRBJ1-1; 10 bases match TRBD1. This CDR3 contains 15 residues. The trim removed 4 bases at V and 3 bases at J, leaving 5 bases unmatched. CDR1 and CDR2 from the germline V gene are SGHVS and FQNEAQ.